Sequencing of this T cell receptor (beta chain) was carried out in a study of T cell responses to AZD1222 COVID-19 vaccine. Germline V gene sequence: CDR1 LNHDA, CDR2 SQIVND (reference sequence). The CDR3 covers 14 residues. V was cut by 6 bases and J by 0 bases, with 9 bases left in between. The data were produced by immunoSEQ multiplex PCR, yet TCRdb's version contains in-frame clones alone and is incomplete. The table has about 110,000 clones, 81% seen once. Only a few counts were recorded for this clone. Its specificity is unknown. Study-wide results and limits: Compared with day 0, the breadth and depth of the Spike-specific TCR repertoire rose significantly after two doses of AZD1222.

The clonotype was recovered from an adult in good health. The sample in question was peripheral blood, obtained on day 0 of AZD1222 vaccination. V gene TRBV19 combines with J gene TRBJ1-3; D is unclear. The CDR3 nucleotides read TGTGCCAGTAGGCCCCGAGGCTCTGGAAACACCATATATTTT. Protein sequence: CASRPRGSGNTIYF.